These 10 T cell receptor beta chains came from one sample sequenced in a study of beta chain features in type 1 diabetes. General observations from the study: Moderately but significantly shorter TCRB CDR3s were found in Type 1 diabetes patients in all four CD4+ subsets.

Reverse transcribing all isolated RNA meant expressed TCRB transcripts were sequenced. Sequencing was performed with immunoSEQ multiplex PCR; in TCRdb, only in-frame clones are kept and a portion is missing. In the table there are 500,000 to 650,000 clones, roughly 12% of which are singletons. These receptors' antigens are unknown. The sequenced sample consisted of naive CD4+ T cells from blood. The source of these receptors is a man aged 25 to 45 with type 1 diabetes.

A few counts support this clone. The junction and the germline gene differ at one end; a read error may be behind it. The V call is TRBV7-2, the J call TRBJ2-3; tentative D call: TRBD2 (6 bases). Looked up from germline, CDR1 is SGHTA and CDR2 is FQGNSA. The CDR3 runs 15 residues. CDR3 DNA: TGTGCCAGCAGATTAGCGGCCACTACCACAGATACGCAGTATTTT. Translated, it gives CASRLAATTTDTQYF.

The gene calls are TRBV23-1 and TRBJ2-1; D might be TRBD1 or TRBD2, each matching 5 bases. TRBV23-1 is an ORF, and what it does is uncertain. The CDR3 has 12 residues. V shed 4 bases and J shed 9 bases, with 10 bases lying between them. CDR3 loop: CASSRGKVEQFF. The CDR3 bases are TGCGCCAGCAGTCGGGGGAAAGTTGAGCAGTTCTTC.

This clone has more than one count but fewer than ten. The chain links TRBV2 to TRBJ2-1; 8 bases are a match to TRBD1. With V trimmed by 7 bases and J by 5 bases, 10 bases remained unmatched. The germline CDR1 and CDR2 sequences are SNHLY and FYNNEI. The CDR3 has 15 residues. As DNA, the CDR3 is TGTGCCAGCATTGACCGGGACAGGACCAACAATGAGCAGTTCTTC. Its protein is CASIDRDRTNNEQFF.

This clone appeared a few times. V gene TRBV2 combines with J gene TRBJ1-2; TRBD1 might be the D (5 bases). Germline CDR1 SNHLY, CDR2 FYNNEI. The CDR3 runs 14 residues. Deletions cut 4 bases from V and 6 bases from J, with 15 bases between. The CDR3, as DNA: TGTGCCAGCAGTGGTCAGGGTCTAGGGGATGGCTACACCTTC. It specifies CASSGQGLGDGYTF.

The V gene is TRBV5-1, the J gene TRBJ1-1; tentatively, D is TRBD1 (5 bases). The germline V and J ends were trimmed by 2 bases and 6 bases, with 14 bases remaining between them. CDR3 length: 14 residues. Germline V gene sequence: CDR1 SGHRS, CDR2 YFSETQ. DNA of the CDR3: TGCGCCAGCAGCTTAGAGGGGTTGTACTCTGAAGCTTTCTTT. It encodes CASSLEGLYSEAFF.

This clone was counted between two and nine times. The chain has TRBV4-3 and TRBJ1-1; D ambiguous. The germline V gene has CDR1 LGHNA and CDR2 YSLEER. V was trimmed by 0 bases and J by 5 bases, leaving 10 bases between them. The CDR3 spans 14 residues. CDR3 DNA: TGCGCCAGCAGCCAAGATCGAAAAGGTACTGAAGCTTTCTTT. Amino acid sequence: CASSQDRKGTEAFF.

J is TRBJ1-5 and V is TRBV6-5, with D tentatively TRBD1 (6 bases). Deletions cut 4 bases from V and 3 bases from J, with 10 bases between. Germline lookup yields CDR1 MNHEY and CDR2 SVGAGI. The length of the CDR3 is 14 residues. The CDR3 nucleotides read TGTGCCAGCAGTTCCCACAGGGTCAATCAGCCCCAGCATTTT. Translation: CASSSHRVNQPQHF.

The rearrangement links TRBV7-9 to TRBJ2-4; possibly TRBD1 for D (7 bases). CDR1 is SEHNR and CDR2 is FQNEAQ in the germline V gene (reference sequence). Trimming pared 1 base from V and 8 bases from J, leaving 21 bases between. The CDR3 extends over 17 amino acids. The CDR3 DNA follows: TGTGCCAGCAGCTTAGAGGGGGCGGGGACCCCTCGGTACATTCAGTACTTC. Translating gives CASSLEGAGTPRYIQYF.

The V gene is TRBV18, the J gene TRBJ1-5; a weak D match, TRBD1 (5 bases). CDR3 length: 14 residues. The V end was cut by 3 bases, the J end by 8 bases, with 14 bases between. Germline V CDR1 and CDR2: KGHSH, LQKENI. The CDR3 DNA reads TGTGCCAGCTCACCGAGGGGTAGTGTTGAGCCCCAGCATTTT. Translated: CASSPRGSVEPQHF.

This chain connects TRBV19 to TRBJ1-1; the D is unclear. V gave up 5 bases and J gave up 6 bases, with 13 bases separating them. Germline V gene data show CDR1 as LNHDA and CDR2 as SQIVND (reference sequence). The CDR3 totals 13 residues. The CDR3 region has the DNA TGTGCCAGTAGTGAAGGACTCCTCTCTGAAGCTTTCTTT. It translates to CASSEGLLSEAFF.